The sequence of this TCR beta chain was determined in a study of Graves' ophthalmopathy and Graves' hyperthyroidism. General observations from the study: Ophthalmopathy progression was predicted by the model at 70.59% sensitivity and approximately 72% specificity. Thyroid clonotypes that were expanded above 0.001 frequency mostly also appeared in blood. Using a 13-signature model, the authors split ophthalmopathy from stable hyperthyroidism, with 85% to 90% sensitivity and 81.08% specificity.

Remarks on this clonotype: The antigen is unknown.

CDR3 length: 14 residues. V lost 3 bases and J lost 5; bases outside the gene matches: 5. Amplifying from RNA transcripts, the study obtained TCR beta CDR3 regions. HTBI primers primed a first-round RT-PCR, and a second-round multiplex PCR followed. Each CDR3 protein gets one entry after TCRdb re-called the multiplex PCR reads with MiXCR. The data show around 1.1 million distinct CDR3 sequences, less than 45% seen once. Other autoimmune diseases, uncontrolled infections, pregnancy or lactation led to the exclusion of patients. Material: peripheral blood or thyroid tissue (not recorded which). This TCR came from an adult man with Graves' hyperthyroidism. The J gene is TRBJ2-5, the V gene TRBV12-3 or TRBV12-4; 8 nucleotides match TRBD1. The chain's CDR3 is CASSFLTGAETQYF. CDR3 nucleotide sequence: TGTGCCAGCAGTTTCCTGACAGGGGCCGAGACCCAGTACTTC.